This T cell receptor (beta chain) is from a study of cytomegalovirus exposure and HLA in healthy donors. PCR employed 60 Vbeta and 13 Jbeta primers. Profiling relied on immunoSEQ multiplex PCR, and the TCRdb table lists in-frame clones only, not all of them. The sample includes some 120,000 clones, 76% of them seen just once. Per germline, CDR1 GTSNPN and CDR2 SVGIG (reference sequence). The CDR3 sequence is 13 residues long. The ends were cut back, 6 bases at V and 5 bases at J, with 16 bases in the middle. The receptor was derived from a woman aged 40 to 55 in good health and CMV-seropositive. The V gene is TRBV30, the J gene TRBJ1-1; D not resolved. Source material: PBMCs. The CDR3 here is CACLPAGLTEAFF. DNA for the CDR3: TGTGCCTGTCTTCCGGCGGGGTTGACTGAAGCTTTCTTT.